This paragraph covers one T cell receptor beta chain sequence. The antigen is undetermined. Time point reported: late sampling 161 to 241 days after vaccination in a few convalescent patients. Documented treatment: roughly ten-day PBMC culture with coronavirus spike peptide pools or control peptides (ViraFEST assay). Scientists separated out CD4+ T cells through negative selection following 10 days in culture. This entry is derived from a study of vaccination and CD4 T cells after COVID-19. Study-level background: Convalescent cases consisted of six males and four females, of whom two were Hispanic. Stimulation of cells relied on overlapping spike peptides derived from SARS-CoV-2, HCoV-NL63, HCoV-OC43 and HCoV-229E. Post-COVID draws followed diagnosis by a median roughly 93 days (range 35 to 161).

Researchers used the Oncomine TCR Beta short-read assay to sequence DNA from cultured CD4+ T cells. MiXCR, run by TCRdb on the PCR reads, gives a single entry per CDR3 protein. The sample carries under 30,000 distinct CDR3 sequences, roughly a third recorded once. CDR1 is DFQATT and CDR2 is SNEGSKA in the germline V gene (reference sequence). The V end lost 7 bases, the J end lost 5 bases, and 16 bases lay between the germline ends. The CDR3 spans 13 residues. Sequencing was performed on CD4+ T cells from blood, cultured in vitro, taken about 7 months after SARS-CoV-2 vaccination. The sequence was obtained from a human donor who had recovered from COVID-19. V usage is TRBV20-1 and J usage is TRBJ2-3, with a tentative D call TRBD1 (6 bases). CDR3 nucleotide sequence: TGCAGTGGGTCAGGGGTGGCTTTAGATACGCAGTATTTT. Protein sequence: CSGSGVALDTQYF.